The clone carrying this T cell receptor beta chain was observed once. Antigen: not known. The same CDR3 also results from other DNA sequences found in this sample. Primers: 60 Vbeta forward and 13 Jbeta reverse. Sequencing used immunoSEQ multiplex PCR; TCRdb keeps in-frame clones, though not all of them. The sample has around 150,000 clones; roughly 73% are singletons. The CDR3 extends over 14 amino acids. Germline loops: CDR1 MNHEY, CDR2 SVGAGI. The V and J ends lost 3 bases and 2 bases, in that order; junction bases with no gene match: 3. The sample originates from a study of cytomegalovirus exposure and HLA in healthy donors. Whole-study context: Membership in the Caucasian-associated ancestry cluster was found for around 81% of around 380 genotyped donors.

While unrecorded immune exposures were likely, the donors were nominally healthy when sampled. Study results and caveats: Roughly even sequencing depth across donors was the assumption behind the presence/absence analyses. In vitro work confirmed that a few CMV-associated chains recognize CMV antigens.

Sample: PBMCs. The V call is TRBV6-5, the J call TRBJ2-7, with 8 bases matching TRBD1. The clonotype was recovered from a human donor in good health. The CDR3 nucleotides are TGTGCCAGCAGTTATTCCAGGGGGCCCTACGAGCAGTACTTC. It is translated as CASSYSRGPYEQYF.